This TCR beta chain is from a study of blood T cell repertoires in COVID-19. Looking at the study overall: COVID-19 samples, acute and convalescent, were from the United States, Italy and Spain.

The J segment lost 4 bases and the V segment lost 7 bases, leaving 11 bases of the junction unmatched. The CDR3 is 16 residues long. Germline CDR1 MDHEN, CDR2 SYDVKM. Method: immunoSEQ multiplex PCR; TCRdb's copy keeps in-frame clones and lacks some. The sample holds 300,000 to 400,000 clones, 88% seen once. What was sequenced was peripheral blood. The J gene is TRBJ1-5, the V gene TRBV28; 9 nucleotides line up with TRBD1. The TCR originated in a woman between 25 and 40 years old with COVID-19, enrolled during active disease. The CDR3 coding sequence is TGTGCCAGCACGGTCTATGCACAGGGGGCAAATCAGCCCCAGCATTTT. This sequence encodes CASTVYAQGANQPQHF.